This is a list of T cell receptor beta chains from one sample in a study of neoadjuvant anti-PD-1 for oral cavity cancer. The repertoire was sequenced with immunoSEQ multiplex PCR; TCRdb's copy has only in-frame clones and lacks some. The top ten hold roughly 3.4% of the sample, which has 55,000 to 80,000 clones, about 83% seen once. Specimen: PBMCs, collected before nivolumab (anti-PD-1) treatment. These receptors were collected from a person aged 40 to 85 with oral cavity squamous cell carcinoma. The CDR3 runs from the conserved cysteine through the conserved F or W. D genes are given only for firm matches. Clone size appears in some rows only: once, few, many, or a class for an expanded clone.

D gene,CDR3 length,clone size,V gene,J gene,CDR3 protein,CDR3 DNA
NA,11,NA,TRBV5-4,TRBJ1-1,CASSFNAEAFF,TGTGCCAGCAGCTTCAACGCTGAAGCTTTCTTT
NA,15,NA,TRBV5-5,TRBJ1-1,CASSSPGNVYTEAFF,TGTGCCAGCAGCTCCCCGGGGAACGTGTACACTGAAGCTTTCTTT
TRBD1,16,NA,TRBV6-5,TRBJ1-4,CASSYLLGQGEEKLFF,TGTGCCAGCAGTTACCTCCTCGGACAGGGAGAAGAAAAACTGTTTTTT
TRBD1,14,once,TRBV19,TRBJ1-2,CASSSRQGVGGYTF,TGTGCCAGTAGTTCCCGACAGGGGGTAGGCGGCTACACCTTC
TRBD1,13,NA,TRBV2,TRBJ1-1,CASNLQGATEAFF,TGTGCCAGCAACCTACAGGGGGCCACTGAAGCTTTCTTT
NA,13,NA,TRBV6-1,TRBJ2-5,CASSGTDQETQYF,TGTGCCAGCAGCGGGACGGACCAAGAGACCCAGTACTTC
NA,13,NA,TRBV27,TRBJ2-7,CASSFTPQREQYF,TGTGCCAGCAGTTTTACCCCCCAGCGCGAGCAGTACTTC
NA,11,NA,TRBV10-2,TRBJ1-2,CASSDGGGYTF,TGCGCCAGCAGTGATGGGGGTGGCTACACCTTC
TRBD1,13,NA,TRBV27,TRBJ2-7,CASMGQGSYEQYF,TGTGCCAGCATGGGACAGGGGTCCTACGAGCAGTACTTC
NA,15,NA,TRBV6-1,TRBJ1-1,CASSQLISMNTEAFF,TGTGCCAGCAGTCAACTGATATCTATGAACACTGAAGCTTTCTTT
NA,13,NA,TRBV19,TRBJ2-7,CASSSRSSWEQYF,TGTGCCAGTAGTAGCCGATCTTCGTGGGAGCAGTACTTC
TRBD2,17,NA,TRBV7-8,TRBJ2-1,CASSPLSSGSSYNEQFF,TGTGCCAGCAGCCCTCTCTCAAGCGGGAGCTCCTACAATGAGCAGTTCTTC
NA,15,NA,TRBV5-6,TRBJ1-1,CASSLANGGNTEAFF,TGTGCCAGCAGCTTGGCCAACGGGGGCAACACTGAAGCTTTCTTT
TRBD1,14,NA,TRBV7-2,TRBJ1-5,CASSRGQGDQPQHF,TGTGCCAGCAGCCGCGGACAGGGCGATCAGCCCCAGCATTTT
TRBD1,14,NA,TRBV5-1,TRBJ2-3,CASSLGQESHTQYF,TGCGCCAGCAGCCTAGGACAGGAGTCCCATACGCAGTATTTT
NA,14,NA,TRBV5-1,TRBJ2-1,CASSLISANNEQFF,TGCGCCAGCAGCTTGATCTCCGCAAACAATGAGCAGTTCTTC
TRBD1,14,NA,TRBV6-4,TRBJ1-1,CASRRDRVGTEAFF,TGTGCCAGCAGGAGGGACAGGGTGGGGACTGAAGCTTTCTTT
NA,13,NA,TRBV5-1,TRBJ2-7,CASSLSDYYEQYF,TGCGCCAGCAGCTTGTCGGATTACTACGAGCAGTACTTC